This TCR beta chain was profiled in a study of early T cells in non-severe SARS-CoV-2 infection. In the study overall: Sequencing was performed on bulk RNA from unsorted whole blood, leaving chains unpaired.

On this clonotype: Its antigen is undetermined.

Whole-study findings and limits: Private and CD4 specificities were missed by VDJdb matching, which favored anti-spike CD8 responses.

TCRdb reprocessed the 5' RACE reads with MiXCR, giving one entry per CDR3 protein. Among about 110,000 distinct CDR3 sequences listed, around 12% were seen once. The sequencing here drew on whole blood, taken at baseline. The sequence came from an adult who was a healthcare worker with PCR-confirmed SARS-CoV-2 infection or an uninfected control (not recorded which).

CDR3: CASSNTEREVETQYF. The CDR3 coding sequence is TGCGCCAGCAGCAACACCGAGCGGGAGGTGGAGACCCAGTACTTC. V and J are TRBV4-1 and TRBJ2-5; 9 bases fit TRBD2. Germline CDR1 reads MGHRA; CDR2 reads YSYEKL. V gave up 5 bases and J gave up 5 bases; unmatched junction bases: 9. The CDR3 length is 15 residues.